The 32 T cell receptor beta chains presented below share a single source sample, sequenced in a study of T cells after yellow fever vaccination. One entry per CDR3 protein, called by TCRdb with MiXCR from the 5' RACE reads. Seen here are about 240,000 distinct CDR3 sequences, less than 9% observed once, and the top ten hold roughly 0.9%. The sequencing here drew on CD4+ T cells sorted from PBMCs, taken 15 days after the yellow fever booster vaccination. The receptors shown here come from a man aged 30-40 years who received the YFV17D yellow fever vaccine.

This sequence joins TRBV10-3 and TRBJ1-1, with TRBD1 as a possible D gene (5 bases). The CDR3 is 14 residues long. With 7 bases removed from V and 1 base from J, the gap between germline ends came to 13 bases. In germline, CDR1 is ENHRY, CDR2 SYGVKD. The CDR3 is CAITDSQQNTEAFF. As DNA, the CDR3 is TGTGCCATCACTGACAGTCAACAGAACACTGAAGCTTTCTTT.

V usage is TRBV4-3 and J usage is TRBJ2-4; the match to TRBD1 covers 9 bases. CDR1 LGHNA and CDR2 YSLEER come from the germline V gene. CDR3 length equals 16 residues. After removal of 6 bases from V and 7 bases from J, the junction contained 13 bases not matched to a gene. This chain's CDR3 is CASSPFRGQGLNIQYF. CDR3 bases: TGCGCCAGCAGTCCCTTTAGAGGACAGGGGTTGAACATTCAGTACTTC.

The gene calls are TRBV18 and TRBJ2-7; no clear D gene. Germline V gene lookup returns CDR1 KGHSH and CDR2 LQKENI. V lost 1 base and J lost 7, with 8 bases in between. The CDR3 spans 12 residues. The CDR3 DNA follows: TGTGCCAGCTCACCACTTTACGGAGAGCAGTACTTC. Its translation is CASSPLYGEQYF. The variable domain in full, completed from reference TRBV18 and TRBJ2-7, reads NAGVMQNPRHLVRRRGQEARLRCSPMKGHSHVYWYRQLPEEGLKFMVYLQKENIIDESGMPKERFSAEFPKEGPSILRIQQVVRGDSAAYFCASSPLYGEQYFGPGTRLTVT.

The sample holds a few counts of this clonotype. The chain has TRBV6-5 and TRBJ2-1; no definite D call. From germline, CDR1 is MNHEY and CDR2 SVGAGI. The CDR3 contains 13 residues. The germline V and J ends were trimmed by 7 bases and 2 bases, with 9 bases remaining between them. This CDR3 reads CASTRLTYNEQFF. In DNA, the CDR3 is TGTGCCAGCACACGGTTAACCTACAATGAGCAGTTCTTC.

Only a few counts were recorded for this clonotype. V usage is TRBV25-1 and J usage is TRBJ2-1; either TRBD1 or TRBD2 may supply D (5 bases each). V gave up 5 bases and J gave up 7 bases, with 15 bases separating them. This CDR3 has 14 amino acids. Per the germline V gene, CDR1 is MGHDK and CDR2 is SYGVNS. The chain's CDR3 is CASSPARGVNEQFF. CDR3 nucleotide sequence: TGTGCCAGCAGTCCCGCCCGAGGGGTGAATGAGCAGTTCTTC.

This clonotype was picked up a small number of times. The rearrangement links TRBV5-5 to TRBJ2-3, with 12 bases aligning to TRBD1. Germline trimming cut 0 bases from V and 4 bases from J; bases unmatched to any gene: 6. The CDR3 has 17 amino acids. Germline loops: CDR1 SGHKS, CDR2 YYEKEE (reference sequence). In DNA, the CDR3 is TGTGCCAGCAGCTTGGCCAGGGGGACAGGGGGCCCAGATACGCAGTATTTT. Amino acids: CASSLARGTGGPDTQYF. Full variable domain (outside the CDR3, taken from reference TRBV5-5 and TRBJ2-3): DAGVTQSPTHLIKTRGQQVTLRCSPISGHKSVSWYQQVLGQGPQFIFQYYEKEERGRGNFPDRFSARQFPNYSSELNVNALLLGDSALYLCASSLARGTGGPDTQYFGPGTRLTVL.

The chain uses TRBV3-1 and TRBJ2-2; 7 nucleotides line up with TRBD1. With V trimmed by 6 bases and J by 6 bases, 13 bases remained unmatched. This CDR3 contains 16 residues. Germline V gives CDR1 LGHDT, CDR2 YNNKEL (reference sequence). CDR3 coding DNA: TGTGCCAGCAGACCGACAGGGTTGCAGGAAGCCGGGGAGCTGTTTTTT. It codes for CASRPTGLQEAGELFF.

This clonotype was seen a few times. V gene TRBV20-1 combines with J gene TRBJ2-1; TRBD2 aligns across 9 bases. J lost 8 bases, V lost 5 bases, and 7 bases had no gene match. Germline CDR1 is DFQATT and CDR2 is SNEGSKA (reference sequence). The CDR3 is made up of 13 amino acids. The CDR3 sequence: CSAPRTSAHEQFF. The CDR3 DNA sequence: TGCAGTGCTCCTCGGACTAGCGCCCATGAGCAGTTCTTC.

This clonotype was recorded a few times. The J gene is TRBJ2-7, the V gene TRBV10-3, with D possibly matching TRBD2 (5 bases). CDR1 and CDR2 (germline): ENHRY, SYGVKD. The CDR3 spans 16 residues. Trimming took off 0 bases at V and 4 bases at J, with 16 bases between the two ends. Written as DNA, the CDR3 is TGTGCCATCAGTGAGTCCGGGGTTGGGAACGGATACGAGCAGTACTTC. Its translation is CAISESGVGNGYEQYF.

In this sample, this clonotype turned up a few times. The gene calls are TRBV24-1 and TRBJ2-1; 7 nucleotides agree with TRBD2. The CDR3 consists of 16 residues. CDR1 is KGHDR, CDR2 SFDVKD, per germline. Losses at the gene ends were 1 base for V and 6 bases for J; bases not matched to a gene: 8. CDR3 loop: CATSDLPGGAGNEQFF. CDR3 sequence (DNA): TGTGCCACCAGTGATTTACCGGGAGGAGCGGGCAATGAGCAGTTCTTC.

Only a few counts were recorded for this clonotype. The chain combines TRBV20-1 with TRBJ2-1, with 12 bases matching TRBD2. V dropped 3 bases and J dropped 9; count of bases not matched to a gene: 6. The CDR3 length is 14 residues. Per germline, CDR1 DFQATT and CDR2 SNEGSKA (reference sequence). The CDR3 DNA reads as TGCAGTGCTAGGGCTAGCGGGAGGGCGAGTGAGCAGTTCTTC. It encodes CSARASGRASEQFF.

Of note for this clonotype: A much larger clonotype is one base distant, so this may be a read error. The chain recombines TRBV18 with TRBJ2-7; D gene unclear. V lost 7 bases, J lost 6 bases, and 13 bases lay in between. The CDR3 runs 12 residues. CDR1 and CDR2 (germline): KGHSH, LQKENI. CDR3 amino acids: CASLPSTREQYF. The CDR3 DNA reads TGTGCCAGCTTACCGTCGACGCGCGAGCAGTACTTC.

This clonotype was counted a few times. Here the CDR3 DNA reads TGTGCCAGCAGCACCGGGACTAGCGGGAGGGCCTCGGATACGCAGTATTTT. Translated: CASSTGTSGRASDTQYF. The chain combines TRBV7-2 with TRBJ2-3, with TRBD2 matching over 16 bases. CDR1 is SGHTA, CDR2 FQGNSA, per germline. V shed 5 bases, J shed 6 bases, and the junction held 8 bases outside the gene matches. The CDR3 length is 17 residues.

This clonotype appeared many times. The J gene is TRBJ2-7, the V gene TRBV5-1, with 10 bases aligning to TRBD2. The CDR3 is made up of 15 amino acids. CDR1 and CDR2 from the germline V gene are SGHRS and YFSETQ. Unmatched junction bases numbered 5, after V lost 0 bases and J lost 5 bases. CDR3: CASSLGLLAGDEQYF. The CDR3 nucleotides are TGCGCCAGCAGCTTGGGGTTGCTAGCGGGAGACGAGCAGTACTTC.

The chain uses TRBV19 and TRBJ2-7, with TRBD2 matching over 7 bases. J gave up 2 bases and V 10 bases, and 17 bases lay outside the gene matches. Germline V lookup: CDR1 LNHDA, CDR2 SQIVND (reference sequence). The length of the CDR3 is 16 residues. Here the CDR3 reads CATTNSGTISTYEQYF. The CDR3 DNA reads as TGTGCCACCACTAACTCCGGGACTATATCGACCTACGAGCAGTACTTC.

There are a few counts of this clonotype. This rearrangement joins TRBV3-1 to TRBJ1-2, with a tentative D call TRBD1 (5 bases). The CDR3 has 14 residues. The V gene lost 1 base and the J gene lost 6 bases, with 12 bases spanning the gap. CDR1 and CDR2 (germline): LGHDT, YNNKEL (reference sequence). The DNA of the CDR3 is TGTGCCAGCAGCCAAGTAGGGGTTCGTGATGGCTACACCTTC. Translated: CASSQVGVRDGYTF.

Many counts were recorded for this clonotype. J is TRBJ2-1 and V is TRBV12-5; possibly TRBD2 for D (5 bases). In germline, CDR1 is LGHNT, CDR2 FRNRAP. The V and J ends lost 1 base and 3 bases respectively, with 10 bases between them. There are 15 residues in the CDR3. The CDR3 is CASGLEIANYNEQFF. The CDR3 DNA reads TGTGCTAGTGGTTTGGAAATAGCGAACTACAATGAGCAGTTCTTC.

This clonotype was counted a few times. The chain couples TRBV5-1 to TRBJ1-5; D uncertain. The V gene's germline CDR1 is SGHRS and CDR2 YFSETQ. The CDR3 contains 14 residues. V lost 2 bases and J 2 bases, leaving 8 bases between the germline ends. CDR3 sequence (DNA): TGCGCCAGCAGCTTAACATATGGCAATCAGCCCCAGCATTTT. The encoded protein is CASSLTYGNQPQHF.

This clonotype was counted a few times. The CDR3 region is CASTRGGGIETQYF. The CDR3 coding sequence is TGTGCCAGCACCCGGGGAGGGGGAATAGAGACCCAGTACTTC. The chain combines TRBV28 with TRBJ2-5, with D possibly matching TRBD2 (7 bases). V was clipped by 7 bases and J by 4 bases, with 16 bases between them. CDR1 is MDHEN and CDR2 is SYDVKM in the germline V gene. This CDR3 is built from 14 residues.

This clonotype was picked up a small number of times. The rearrangement uses TRBV29-1 and TRBJ2-2; TRBD2 agrees at 9 bases. Germline V gives CDR1 SQVTM, CDR2 ANQGSEA. V shed 8 bases, J shed 7 bases, and the junction held 5 bases outside the gene matches. CDR3 size: 12 residues. Here the CDR3 DNA reads TGCAGCATCAAAGCGGGAGGCGGGGAGCTGTTTTTT. This encodes CSIKAGGGELFF.

The sample holds a few counts of this clonotype. The V call is TRBV7-8, the J call TRBJ2-2, with TRBD2 matching over 14 bases. J lost 6 bases, V lost 5 bases, and 8 bases had no gene match. Germline V CDR1 and CDR2: SGHVS, FQNEAQ. The CDR3 length is 17 residues. The chain's CDR3 is CASSLGTSGSVAGELFF. CDR3 in DNA: TGTGCCAGCAGCCTCGGGACTAGCGGGAGTGTGGCCGGGGAGCTGTTTTTT.

This clonotype was counted many times. V and J are TRBV5-1 and TRBJ2-1; D gene unclear. Germline loops: CDR1 SGHRS, CDR2 YFSETQ. This CDR3 contains 14 residues. V gave up 0 bases and J gave up 8 bases, with 12 bases separating them. The CDR3 reads CASSLAPDMDEQFF. For the CDR3, the DNA is TGCGCCAGCAGCTTGGCGCCAGACATGGATGAGCAGTTCTTC.

This clonotype was found many times. J is TRBJ2-7 and V is TRBV11-2, with 10 nucleotides matching TRBD2. Trimming removed 5 bases from V and 2 bases from J; junction bases left unmatched: 6. The CDR3 contains 15 residues. Per germline, CDR1 SGHAT and CDR2 FQNNGV. The CDR3 nucleotides read TGTGCCAGCAGCCTAACTAGCGGGAAGACCTACGAGCAGTACTTC. It specifies CASSLTSGKTYEQYF.

The chain recombines TRBV4-3 with TRBJ2-3; D unresolved. CDR3 length equals 14 residues. Germline V gene data show CDR1 as LGHNA and CDR2 as YSLEER. Trimming took off 4 bases at V and 2 bases at J, with 10 bases between the two ends. CDR3 residues: CASSRGFFTDTQYF. The CDR3 DNA reads TGCGCCAGCAGCCGAGGATTCTTCACAGATACGCAGTATTTT.

This clonotype was counted at least ten times. The CDR3 region is CSADLQNIQYF. The CDR3, as DNA: TGCAGTGCTGACCTTCAGAACATTCAGTACTTC. The chain is built from TRBV20-1 and TRBJ2-4; D remains unclear. CDR3 length equals 11 residues. CDR1 DFQATT and CDR2 SNEGSKA come from the germline V gene (reference sequence). V was shortened by 5 bases and J by 7 bases, with 9 bases between the two germline ends.

This clonotype showed up many times. This rearrangement joins TRBV7-9 to TRBJ2-7; 7 bases agree with TRBD1. The CDR3 has 14 amino acids. J was trimmed by 0 bases and V by 5 bases; bases with no gene match: 4. CDR1 SEHNR and CDR2 FQNEAQ come from the germline V gene (reference sequence). The DNA for the CDR3 is TGTGCCAGCAGCGACAGGGTTAGCTCCTACGAGCAGTACTTC. This sequence encodes CASSDRVSSYEQYF.

In this sample, this clonotype turned up many times. J is TRBJ2-7 and V is TRBV6-5; TRBD1 matches at 11 bases. The CDR3 covers 15 residues. The ends lost 2 bases at V and 5 bases at J; junction bases unmatched: 5. From germline, CDR1 is MNHEY and CDR2 SVGAGI. The CDR3 loop is CASSYTGQGADEQYF. The CDR3 DNA is TGTGCCAGCAGTTACACCGGACAGGGGGCGGACGAGCAGTACTTC.

The gene calls are TRBV27 and TRBJ2-7; 8 bases match TRBD2. The germline V gene has CDR1 MNHEY and CDR2 SMNVEV (reference sequence). The CDR3 runs to 14 residues. The V and J ends lost 11 bases and 5 bases, in that order; junction bases with no gene match: 14. Here the CDR3 DNA reads TGTGCCGGGGGGGGGGAGCGGGAGAAACACGAGCAGTACTTC. This translates into CAGGGEREKHEQYF.

This clonotype was counted many times. The J gene is TRBJ2-7, the V gene TRBV6-5; D is uncertain. The CDR3 is made up of 15 amino acids. Germline V gives CDR1 MNHEY, CDR2 SVGAGI. V gave up 2 bases and J gave up 6 bases, with 17 bases separating them. The CDR3 sequence: CASSYVALTPSEQYF. The CDR3 nucleotides are TGTGCCAGCAGTTACGTTGCACTAACCCCGTCCGAGCAGTACTTC.

The sample holds a few counts of this clonotype. The genes are TRBV20-1 and TRBJ2-5, with D uncertain. Germline loops: CDR1 DFQATT, CDR2 SNEGSKA (reference sequence). CDR3 length: 13 amino acids. V was shortened by 0 bases and J by 4 bases, with 9 bases between the two germline ends. CDR3 sequence: CSAREGRRETQYF. For the CDR3, the DNA is TGCAGTGCTAGAGAAGGTAGAAGAGAGACCCAGTACTTC.

This clonotype was observed many times. The V and J genes are TRBV28 and TRBJ2-5, with 11 nucleotides matching TRBD2. The length of the CDR3 is 16 residues. Germline V gene sequence: CDR1 MDHEN, CDR2 SYDVKM. Losses at the gene ends were 3 bases for V and 2 bases for J; bases not matched to a gene: 5. The CDR3 spells CASSFLSGRGQETQYF. As DNA, the CDR3 is TGTGCCAGCAGTTTTCTTAGCGGGAGGGGTCAAGAGACCCAGTACTTC.

This clonotype was counted ten times or more. The chain links TRBV20-1 to TRBJ2-3; D is uncertain. Trimming took 6 bases from V and 1 from J, leaving 11 bases between them. The CDR3 contains 13 residues. Germline lookup yields CDR1 DFQATT and CDR2 SNEGSKA (reference sequence). The CDR3 loop is CSAVLAGTDTQYF. The CDR3 DNA sequence: TGCAGTGCAGTCCTGGCGGGCACAGATACGCAGTATTTT.